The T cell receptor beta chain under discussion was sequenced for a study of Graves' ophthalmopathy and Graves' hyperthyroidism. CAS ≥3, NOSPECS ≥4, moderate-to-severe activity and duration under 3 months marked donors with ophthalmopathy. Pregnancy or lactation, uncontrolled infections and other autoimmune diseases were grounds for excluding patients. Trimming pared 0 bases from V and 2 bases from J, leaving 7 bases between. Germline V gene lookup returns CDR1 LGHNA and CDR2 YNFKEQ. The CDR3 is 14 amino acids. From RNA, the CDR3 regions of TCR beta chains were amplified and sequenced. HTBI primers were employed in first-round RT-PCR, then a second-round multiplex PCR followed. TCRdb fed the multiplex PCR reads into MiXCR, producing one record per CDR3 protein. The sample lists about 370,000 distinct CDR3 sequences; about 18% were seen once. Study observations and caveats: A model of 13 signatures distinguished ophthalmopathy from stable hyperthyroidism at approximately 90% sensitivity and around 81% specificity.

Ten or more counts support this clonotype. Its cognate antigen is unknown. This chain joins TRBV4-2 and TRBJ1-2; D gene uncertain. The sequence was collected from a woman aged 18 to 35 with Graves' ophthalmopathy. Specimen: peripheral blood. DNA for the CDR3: TGTGCCAGCAGCCAAGAGGCGCAAAACTATGGCTACACCTTC. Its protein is CASSQEAQNYGYTF.